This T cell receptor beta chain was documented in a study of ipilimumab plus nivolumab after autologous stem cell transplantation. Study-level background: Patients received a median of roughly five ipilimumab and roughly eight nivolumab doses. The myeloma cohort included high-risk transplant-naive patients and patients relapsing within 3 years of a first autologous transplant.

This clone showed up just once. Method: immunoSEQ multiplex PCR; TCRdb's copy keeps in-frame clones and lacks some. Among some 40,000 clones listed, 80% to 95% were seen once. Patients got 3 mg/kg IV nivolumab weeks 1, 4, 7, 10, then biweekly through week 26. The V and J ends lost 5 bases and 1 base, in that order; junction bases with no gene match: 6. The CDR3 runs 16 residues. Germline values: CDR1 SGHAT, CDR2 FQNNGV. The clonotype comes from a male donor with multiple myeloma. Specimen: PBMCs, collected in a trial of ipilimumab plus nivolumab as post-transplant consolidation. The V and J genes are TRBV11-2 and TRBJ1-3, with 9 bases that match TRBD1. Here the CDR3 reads CASSAQGALSGNTIYF. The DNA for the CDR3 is TGTGCCAGCAGCGCACAGGGGGCTTTATCTGGAAACACCATATATTTT.